The sequence of this TCR beta chain was determined in a study of blood T cell repertoires in COVID-19. The repertoire was sequenced with immunoSEQ multiplex PCR; TCRdb's copy has only in-frame clones and lacks some. The sample shows around 330,000 clones, 70% to 90% of them seen only once. The specimen was PBMCs or T cells enriched from blood (not recorded which). This clonotype originated in a middle-aged woman who had recovered from COVID-19.

CDR3 nucleotide sequence: TGTGCCAGCAGTTCTAGACAGCCTGGGGGCTACACCTTC. Residues: CASSSRQPGGYTF. The chain is built from TRBV28 and TRBJ1-2, with D perhaps TRBD1 (5 bases). CDR1 MDHEN and CDR2 SYDVKM come from the germline V gene. V was clipped by 4 bases and J by 8 bases, with 14 bases between them. The CDR3 loop spans 13 amino acids.